This is a list of T cell receptor beta chains from one sample in a study of T cell repertoires in cytomegalovirus infection. TCRdb called the reads again in MiXCR, with one record for every CDR3 protein. This sample has 50,000 to 55,000 distinct CDR3 sequences, with over 15% found just once. No antigens are known for them. The sequences come from CD8+ T cells from cultured PBMCs, collected from culture after CMV antigen stimulation. The receptors shown here come from a human donor in good health (CMV status not recorded). Some clones in this sample may be carry-over from other donors' samples. Both conserved end residues are part of each CDR3. D genes are given only for firm matches. Not all rows give a size; the values are once, few, many and, for expanded clones, a class.

V gene	clone size	J gene	D gene	CDR3 DNA	CDR3 protein
TRBV7-2	few	TRBJ2-7	TRBD1	TGTGCCAGCAGCGCCTCCTTGACAGGGCTCCACGAGCAGTACTTC	CASSASLTGLHEQYF
TRBV9	NA	TRBJ2-2	TRBD1	TGTGCCTCCAAGGAGGGGACAGGAGACACCGGGGAGCTGTTTTTT	CASKEGTGDTGELFF
TRBV7-2	few	TRBJ2-1	NA	TGTGCCAGCAGCTTAGAGGGGTCCGATGAGCAGTTCTTC	CASSLEGSDEQFF
TRBV6-2/TRBV6-3	NA	TRBJ2-1	NA	TGTGCCAGCAGCCCCGGGATCTACAATGAGCAGTTCTTC	CASSPGIYNEQFF
TRBV4-3	many	TRBJ1-5	NA	TGCGCCAGCAGCCAGGATTGGTTCGAAGGGGAGGATCAGCCCCAGCATTTT	CASSQDWFEGEDQPQHF
TRBV6-5	NA	TRBJ2-5	NA	TGTGCCAGCAGTTACTCGTACCCCCAAGAGACCCAGTACTTC	CASSYSYPQETQYF
TRBV4-3	NA	TRBJ2-2	TRBD1	TGCGCCAGCAGCCACACCACAGGGGACAACACCGGGGAGCTGTTTTTT	CASSHTTGDNTGELFF
TRBV7-3	NA	TRBJ1-1	NA	TGTGCCAGCAGCTTATATAGGGCCAAGATGAACACTGAAGCTTTCTTT	CASSLYRAKMNTEAFF
TRBV7-2	large	TRBJ1-3	NA	TGTGCCAGCTTGGGACGTAGCTCTGGAAACACCATATATTTT	CASLGRSSGNTIYF
TRBV2	many	TRBJ2-2	TRBD1	TGTGCCAGCAGTCCGGGACAGGTGTACACCGGGGAGCTGTTTTTT	CASSPGQVYTGELFF
TRBV27	few	TRBJ2-1	NA	TGTGCCAGCAGTTTGGGGACGGGGAGCTCCTACAATGAGCAGTTCTTC	CASSLGTGSSYNEQFF
TRBV4-1	NA	TRBJ2-7	TRBD1	TGCGCCAGCAGCCAAGGGGACAGTTACTACGAGCAGTACTTC	CASSQGDSYYEQYF
TRBV12-3/TRBV12-4	few	TRBJ2-1	NA	TGTGCCAGCAGTTTAGCGGGGGGCTACAATGAGCAGTTCTTC	CASSLAGGYNEQFF
TRBV29-1	NA	TRBJ2-3	TRBD2	TGCAGCGGTACACTAGCGGGGGGGCCACACCGCACAGATACGCAGTATTTT	CSGTLAGGPHRTDTQYF
TRBV18	many	TRBJ2-1	NA	TGTGCCAGCTCACCCGGGACTTCCTTTAGCTCCTACAATGAGCAGTTCTTC	CASSPGTSFSSYNEQFF
TRBV14	NA	TRBJ1-1	NA	TGTGCCAGCAGCCCGTATGGGAATATGAGGACTGAAGCTTTCTTT	CASSPYGNMRTEAFF
TRBV7-2	NA	TRBJ1-4	NA	TGTGCCAGCAGCCTCAACAGGGAACTTAATGAAAAACTGTTTTTT	CASSLNRELNEKLFF
TRBV6-5	few	TRBJ1-1	NA	TGTGCCAGCAGTTACGAGAGAAACACTGAAGCTTTCTTT	CASSYERNTEAFF
TRBV4-3	NA	TRBJ2-3	NA	TGCGCCAGCAGCCTGGTCGGCAGGGCCACAGATACGCAGTATTTT	CASSLVGRATDTQYF
TRBV7-6	NA	TRBJ2-5	TRBD1	TGTGCCAGCAGCTTAGCATCTGGGGGGACAGGGGAGACCCAGTACTTC	CASSLASGGTGETQYF
TRBV27	NA	TRBJ2-7	TRBD1	TGTTCCAGCAGTCTCGGACAGGGCTACGAGCAGTACTTC	CSSSLGQGYEQYF
TRBV7-8	few	TRBJ2-5	NA	TGTGCCAGCAGCTCCTCCGATAGTTGGGGTGTAGCGGAGACCCAGTACTTC	CASSSSDSWGVAETQYF
TRBV7-6	few	TRBJ2-2	NA	TGTGCCAGCAGAACCAGTTTCTCCGGGGAGCTGTTTTTT	CASRTSFSGELFF
TRBV7-9	few	TRBJ1-6	NA	TGTGCCAGCAGCTTTCTGGGACCGGGTTCACCCCTCCACTTT	CASSFLGPGSPLHF
TRBV29-1	medium-sized	TRBJ2-3	TRBD2	TGCAGCGTTGAAGGACTAGCGGGAGGAACTGGGTTCGACGATACGCAGTATTTT	CSVEGLAGGTGFDDTQYF
TRBV7-6	NA	TRBJ1-2	NA	TGTGCCAGCAGCTCAACCTCTGGCGGCTACACCTTC	CASSSTSGGYTF
TRBV7-2	few	TRBJ1-1	TRBD1	TGTGCCAGCAAAGACAGGGGGCGCGTCACTGAAGCTTTCTTT	CASKDRGRVTEAFF
TRBV7-2	NA	TRBJ2-3	NA	TGTGCCAGCAGCTTAGAGACAGCAGCAGATACGCAGTATTTT	CASSLETAADTQYF
TRBV12-3/TRBV12-4	NA	TRBJ2-1	TRBD1	TGTGCCAGCAGTTTGACAGGGTATGATGAGCAGTTCTTC	CASSLTGYDEQFF
TRBV12-3/TRBV12-4	few	TRBJ2-7	NA	TGTGCCAGCAGTTACAGGGTGGAACACGAGCAGTACTTC	CASSYRVEHEQYF
TRBV6-5	NA	TRBJ2-1	TRBD2	TGTGCCAGCAGTTACTCTGGGACTATGTTCTTC	CASSYSGTMFF
TRBV7-6	NA	TRBJ2-7	TRBD1	TGTGCCAGCAGAACAGGGGGGAGCGAGCAGTACTTC	CASRTGGSEQYF
TRBV20-1	few	TRBJ1-2	NA	TGCAGTGCTAGAGATTGGACAGACTACTATGGCTACACCTTC	CSARDWTDYYGYTF
TRBV6-5	NA	TRBJ2-1	TRBD2	TGTGCCAGCAGTTACCCGACTAGCGGGAGCGATGAGCAGTTCTTC	CASSYPTSGSDEQFF
TRBV7-9	few	TRBJ2-1	TRBD2	TGTGCCAGCAGGACCGGGACTAGCGGCTCCTACAATGAGCAGTTCTTC	CASRTGTSGSYNEQFF
TRBV4-3	many	TRBJ1-2	NA	TGCGCCAGCAGCCAAGAGGCAGGCCCTAACTATGGCTACACCTTC	CASSQEAGPNYGYTF
TRBV19	NA	TRBJ1-2	NA	TGTGCCAGTAGTGCCCGACACCCCTATGGCTACACCTTC	CASSARHPYGYTF
TRBV7-8	NA	TRBJ2-6	NA	TGTGCCAGCAGCTGGACAGATTCTGGGGCCAACGTCCTGACTTTC	CASSWTDSGANVLTF
TRBV24-1	few	TRBJ2-7	TRBD1	TGTGCCACCAGTGACTCCGACAGGGGGCAATACGAGCAGTACTTC	CATSDSDRGQYEQYF
TRBV29-1	NA	TRBJ2-3	NA	TGCAGCGTCCCCGGGAGCCCCACAGATACGCAGTATTTT	CSVPGSPTDTQYF
TRBV7-8	NA	TRBJ1-2	TRBD1	TGTGCCAGCAGCTTAACCCGACAGGGAATTTTCTATGGCTACACCTTC	CASSLTRQGIFYGYTF
TRBV11-2	few	TRBJ2-1	NA	TGTGCCAGCAGCTTAGATCGGCCAGGGGAAACCTACAATGAGCAGTTCTTC	CASSLDRPGETYNEQFF